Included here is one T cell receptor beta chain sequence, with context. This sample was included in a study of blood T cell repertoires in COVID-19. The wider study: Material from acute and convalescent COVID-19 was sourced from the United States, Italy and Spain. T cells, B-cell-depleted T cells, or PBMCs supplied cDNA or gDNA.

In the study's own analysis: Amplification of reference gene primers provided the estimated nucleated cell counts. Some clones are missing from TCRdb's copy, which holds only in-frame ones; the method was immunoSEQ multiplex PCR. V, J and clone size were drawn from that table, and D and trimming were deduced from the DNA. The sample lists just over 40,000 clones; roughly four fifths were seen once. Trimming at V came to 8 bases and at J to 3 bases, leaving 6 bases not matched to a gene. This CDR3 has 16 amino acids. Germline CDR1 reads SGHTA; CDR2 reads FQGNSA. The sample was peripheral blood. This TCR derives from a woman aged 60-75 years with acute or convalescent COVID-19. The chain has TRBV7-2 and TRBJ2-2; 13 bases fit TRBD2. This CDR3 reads CASRGTSGEYTGELFF. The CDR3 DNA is TGTGCCAGCCGTGGGACTAGCGGGGAGTACACCGGGGAGCTGTTTTTT. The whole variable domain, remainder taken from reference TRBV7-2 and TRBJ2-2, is GAGVSQSPSNKVTEKGKDVELRCDPISGHTALYWYRQSLGQGLEFLIYFQGNSAPDKSGLPSDRFSAERTGGSVSTLTIQRTQQEDSAVYLCASRGTSGEYTGELFFGEGSRLTVL.